This T cell receptor beta chain is drawn from a study of cytomegalovirus exposure and HLA in healthy donors. Findings and caveats of the study: Among the CMV-associated chains, a few were confirmed in vitro as specific for CMV antigens.

On this clone: Its antigen is unidentified.

V lost 1 base to trimming and J lost 0 bases, with 10 bases between them. This CDR3 has 15 residues. The V gene's germline CDR1 is SGHRS and CDR2 YFSETQ. The PCR was carried out with 60 Vbeta primers and 13 Jbeta primers. The assay was immunoSEQ multiplex PCR, and TCRdb's table has in-frame clones only and misses some. The data show about 190,000 clones, 80% to 85% seen once. This TCR came from a woman aged 18-30 years in good health and CMV-seronegative. Sequencing was done on a sample of PBMCs. The genes are TRBV5-1 and TRBJ1-1; D remains ambiguous. DNA for the CDR3: TGCGCCAGCAGCTTGTTCGAACAGCTGAACACTGAAGCTTTCTTT. The encoded protein is CASSLFEQLNTEAFF. Supplemented by reference TRBV5-1 and TRBJ1-1, the full variable domain reads KAGVTQTPRYLIKTRGQQVTLSCSPISGHRSVSWYQQTPGQGLQFLFEYFSETQRNKGNFPGRFSGRQFSNSRSEMNVSTLELGDSALYLCASSLFEQLNTEAFFGQGTRLTVV.